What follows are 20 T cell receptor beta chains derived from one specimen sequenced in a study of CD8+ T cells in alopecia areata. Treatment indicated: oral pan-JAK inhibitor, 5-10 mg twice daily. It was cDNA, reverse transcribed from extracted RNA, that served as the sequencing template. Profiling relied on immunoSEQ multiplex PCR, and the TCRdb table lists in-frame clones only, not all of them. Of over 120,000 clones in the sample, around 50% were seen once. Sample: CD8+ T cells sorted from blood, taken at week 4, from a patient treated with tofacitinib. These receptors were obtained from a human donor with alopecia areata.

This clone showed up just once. The DNA of the CDR3 is TGTGCCAGCAGCCCCGACCGCTATGGCTACACCTTC. It encodes CASSPDRYGYTF. V usage is TRBV13 and J usage is TRBJ1-2; D remains unclear. V lost 5 bases and J lost 4, with 8 bases in between. Germline assignment: CDR1 PRHDT and CDR2 FYEKMQ (reference sequence). This CDR3 spans 12 amino acids. The full variable domain, its missing parts supplied by reference TRBV13 and TRBJ1-2, is AAGVIQSPRHLIKEKRETATLKCYPIPRHDTVYWYQQGPGQDPQFLISFYEKMQSDKGSIPDRFSAQQFSDYHSELNMSSLELGDSALYFCASSPDRYGYTFGSGTRLTVV.

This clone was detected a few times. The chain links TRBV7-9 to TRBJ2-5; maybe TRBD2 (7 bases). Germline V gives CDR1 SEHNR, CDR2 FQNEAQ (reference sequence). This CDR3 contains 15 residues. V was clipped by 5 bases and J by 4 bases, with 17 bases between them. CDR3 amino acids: CASSPFSGGAETQYF. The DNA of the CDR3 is TGTGCCAGCAGCCCCTTCTCTGGGGGGGCAGAGACCCAGTACTTC.

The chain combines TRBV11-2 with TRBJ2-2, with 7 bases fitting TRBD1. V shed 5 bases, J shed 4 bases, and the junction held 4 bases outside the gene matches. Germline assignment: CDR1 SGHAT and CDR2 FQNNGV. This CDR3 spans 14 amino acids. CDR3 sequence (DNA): TGTGCCAGCAGCGTCGGGACAGCCACCGGGGAGCTGTTTTTT. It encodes CASSVGTATGELFF.

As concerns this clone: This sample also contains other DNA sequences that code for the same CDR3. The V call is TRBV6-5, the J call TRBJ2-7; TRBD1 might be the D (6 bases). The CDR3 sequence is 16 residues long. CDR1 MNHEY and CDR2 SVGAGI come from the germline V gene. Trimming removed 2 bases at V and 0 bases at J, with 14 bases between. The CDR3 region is CASSYSSGTNSYEQYF. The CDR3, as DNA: TGTGCCAGCAGTTACAGCTCCGGGACAAACTCCTACGAGCAGTACTTC.

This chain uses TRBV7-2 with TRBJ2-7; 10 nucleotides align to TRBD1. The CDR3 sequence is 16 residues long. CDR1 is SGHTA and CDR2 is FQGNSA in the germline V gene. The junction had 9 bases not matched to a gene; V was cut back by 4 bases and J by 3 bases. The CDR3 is CASSSSRDRGNYEQYF. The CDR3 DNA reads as TGTGCCAGCAGCTCAAGCCGGGACAGGGGTAACTACGAGCAGTACTTC.

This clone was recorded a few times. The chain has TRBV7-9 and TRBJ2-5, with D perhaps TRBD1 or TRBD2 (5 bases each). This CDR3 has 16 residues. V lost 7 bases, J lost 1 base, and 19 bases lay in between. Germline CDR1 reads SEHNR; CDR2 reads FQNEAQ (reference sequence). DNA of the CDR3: TGTGCCAGCACCCGAGCTCCGACAGCGGTCCAAGAGACCCAGTACTTC. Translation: CASTRAPTAVQETQYF.

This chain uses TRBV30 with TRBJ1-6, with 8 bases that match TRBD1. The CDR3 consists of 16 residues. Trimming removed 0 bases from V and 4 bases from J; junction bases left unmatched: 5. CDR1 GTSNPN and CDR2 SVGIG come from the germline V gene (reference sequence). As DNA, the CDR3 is TGTGCCTGGAGTGTACAGGGGGGACATTATAATTCACCCCTCCACTTT. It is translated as CAWSVQGGHYNSPLHF.

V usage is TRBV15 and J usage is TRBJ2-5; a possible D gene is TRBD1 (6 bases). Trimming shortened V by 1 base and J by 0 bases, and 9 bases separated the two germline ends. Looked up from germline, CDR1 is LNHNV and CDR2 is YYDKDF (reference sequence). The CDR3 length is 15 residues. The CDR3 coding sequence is TGTGCCACCAGCAGAGGGACAGAAAACCAAGAGACCCAGTACTTC. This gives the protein CATSRGTENQETQYF.

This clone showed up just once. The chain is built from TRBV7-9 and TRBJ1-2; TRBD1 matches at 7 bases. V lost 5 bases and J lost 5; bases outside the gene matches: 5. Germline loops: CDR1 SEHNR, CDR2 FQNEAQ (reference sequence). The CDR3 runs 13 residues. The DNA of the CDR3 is TGTGCCAGCAGCGACCAACAGGGGTATGGCTACACCTTC. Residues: CASSDQQGYGYTF.

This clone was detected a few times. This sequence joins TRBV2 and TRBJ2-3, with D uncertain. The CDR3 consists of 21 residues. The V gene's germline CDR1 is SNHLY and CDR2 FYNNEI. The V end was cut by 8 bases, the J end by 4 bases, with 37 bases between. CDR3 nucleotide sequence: TGTGCCAGCTTAATCTCGGGCTGGTCCGAGCTCGATTCGTATTCCCCAGATACGCAGTATTTT. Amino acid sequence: CASLISGWSELDSYSPDTQYF.

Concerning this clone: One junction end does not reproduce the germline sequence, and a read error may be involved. The CDR3 DNA reads TGCGCCAGCAGCCAAGATCTAGCGGGGGGGCCAGATACGCAGTATTTT. It is translated as CASSQDLAGGPDTQYF. The chain couples TRBV7-9 to TRBJ2-3; 12 nucleotides agree with TRBD2. CDR3 size: 16 residues. Germline V CDR1 and CDR2: SEHNR, FQNEAQ (reference sequence).

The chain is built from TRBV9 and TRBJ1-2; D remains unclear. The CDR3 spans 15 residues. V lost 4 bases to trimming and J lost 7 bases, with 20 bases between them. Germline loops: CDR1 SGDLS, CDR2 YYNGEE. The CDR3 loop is CASSFSLGSPRGYTF. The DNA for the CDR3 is TGTGCCAGCAGCTTCTCCCTGGGGAGTCCGCGTGGCTACACCTTC.

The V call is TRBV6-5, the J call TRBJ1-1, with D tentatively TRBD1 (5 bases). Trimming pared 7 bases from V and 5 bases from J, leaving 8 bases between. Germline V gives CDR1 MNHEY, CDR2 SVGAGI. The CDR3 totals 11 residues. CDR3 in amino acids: CASIGGTEAFF. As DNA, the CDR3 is TGTGCCAGCATTGGGGGTACTGAAGCTTTCTTT.

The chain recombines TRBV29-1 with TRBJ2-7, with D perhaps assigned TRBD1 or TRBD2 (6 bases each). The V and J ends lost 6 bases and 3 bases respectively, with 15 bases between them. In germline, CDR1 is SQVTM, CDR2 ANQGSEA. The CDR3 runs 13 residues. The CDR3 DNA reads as TGCAGCGTCCTGGAGGGACACAACTACGAGCAGTACTTC. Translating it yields CSVLEGHNYEQYF.

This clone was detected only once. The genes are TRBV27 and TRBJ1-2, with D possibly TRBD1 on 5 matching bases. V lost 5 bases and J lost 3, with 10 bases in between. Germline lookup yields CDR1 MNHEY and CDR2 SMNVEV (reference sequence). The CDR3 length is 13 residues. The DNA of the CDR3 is TGTGCCAGCAGTGCAGGGTTGCACTATGGCTACACCTTC. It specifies CASSAGLHYGYTF.

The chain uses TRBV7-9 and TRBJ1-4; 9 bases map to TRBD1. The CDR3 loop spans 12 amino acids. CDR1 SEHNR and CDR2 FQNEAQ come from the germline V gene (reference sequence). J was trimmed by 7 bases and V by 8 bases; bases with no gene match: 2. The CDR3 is CASADRGEKLFF. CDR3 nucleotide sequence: TGTGCCAGCGCGGACAGGGGTGAAAAACTGTTTTTT.

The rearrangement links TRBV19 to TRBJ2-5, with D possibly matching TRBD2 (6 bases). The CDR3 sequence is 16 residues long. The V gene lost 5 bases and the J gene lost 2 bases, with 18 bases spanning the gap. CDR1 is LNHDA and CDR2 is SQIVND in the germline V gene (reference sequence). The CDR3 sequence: CASSLRVRDFQETQYF. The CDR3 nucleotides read TGTGCCAGTAGTCTGAGGGTACGGGACTTTCAAGAGACCCAGTACTTC.

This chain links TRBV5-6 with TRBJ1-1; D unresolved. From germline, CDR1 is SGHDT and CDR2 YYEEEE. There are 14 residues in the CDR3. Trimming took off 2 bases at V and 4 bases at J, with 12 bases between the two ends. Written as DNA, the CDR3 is TGTGCCAGCAGCTTTGCCGCAATGGGCACTGAAGCTTTCTTT. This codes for CASSFAAMGTEAFF.

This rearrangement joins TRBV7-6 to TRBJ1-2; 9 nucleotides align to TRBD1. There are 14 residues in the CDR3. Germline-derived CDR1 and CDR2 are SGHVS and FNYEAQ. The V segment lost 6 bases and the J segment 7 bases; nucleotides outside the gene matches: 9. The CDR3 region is CASRPGTGLGGYTF. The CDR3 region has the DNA TGTGCCAGCAGGCCCGGGACAGGGCTTGGTGGCTACACCTTC. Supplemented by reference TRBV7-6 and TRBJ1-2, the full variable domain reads GAGVSQSPRYKVTKRGQDVALRCDPISGHVSLYWYRQALGQGPEFLTYFNYEAQQDKSGLPNDRFSAERPEGSISTLTIQRTEQRDSAMYRCASRPGTGLGGYTFGSGTRLTVV.

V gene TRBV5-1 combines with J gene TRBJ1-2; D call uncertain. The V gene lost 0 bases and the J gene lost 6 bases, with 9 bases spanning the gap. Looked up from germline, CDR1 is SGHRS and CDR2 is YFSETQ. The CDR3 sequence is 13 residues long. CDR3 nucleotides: TGCGCCAGCAGCTTGGAGTCACAAGATGGCTACACCTTC. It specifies CASSLESQDGYTF. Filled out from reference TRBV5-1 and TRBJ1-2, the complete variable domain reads KAGVTQTPRYLIKTRGQQVTLSCSPISGHRSVSWYQQTPGQGLQFLFEYFSETQRNKGNFPGRFSGRQFSNSRSEMNVSTLELGDSALYLCASSLESQDGYTFGSGTRLTVV.